Below, 21 T cell receptor beta chains from the same sample are listed, as sequenced in a study of shared clonotypes between healthy human individuals. The assay was immunoSEQ multiplex PCR, and TCRdb's table has in-frame clones only and misses some. The sample yields about 870,000 clones, almost 95% seen once. CD45RO-negative CD8 cells positively selected for CCR7 made up the naive population, which excluded terminally differentiated effector memory CD45RA+ cells. Sequencing used naive CD8+ T cells sorted from blood. These receptors all stem from a man aged 25-45 years in good health.

V and J are TRBV28 and TRBJ2-1, with unresolved D. Germline V gene lookup returns CDR1 MDHEN and CDR2 SYDVKM. CDR3 length equals 14 residues. V dropped 4 bases and J dropped 5 bases, with 12 bases sitting between them. Here the CDR3 DNA reads TGTGCCAGCAGTTCCCGGGCCGCACACAATGAGCAGTTCTTC. Translation gives CASSSRAAHNEQFF.

J is TRBJ2-1 and V is TRBV6-1, with TRBD2 as a possible D gene (6 bases). The CDR3 is made up of 16 amino acids. Germline-derived CDR1 and CDR2 are MNHNS and SASEGT. The V and J ends lost 3 bases and 7 bases respectively, with 19 bases between them. The CDR3 sequence: CASSDIRSDGGNEQFF. The CDR3 DNA follows: TGTGCCAGCAGTGATATTAGGAGCGATGGGGGGAATGAGCAGTTCTTC.

This clone has more than one count but fewer than ten. Other DNA sequences within the sample encode an identical CDR3. This sequence joins TRBV10-3 and TRBJ2-1; D might be TRBD2 (5 bases). CDR1 ENHRY and CDR2 SYGVKD come from the germline V gene. The CDR3 covers 12 residues. V lost 3 bases and J 7 bases, leaving 7 bases between the germline ends. Here the CDR3 reads CAISETGNEQFF. The CDR3, as DNA: TGTGCCATCAGTGAAACGGGAAATGAGCAGTTCTTC.

This rearrangement joins TRBV7-9 to TRBJ1-1, with 7 bases lining up with TRBD1. V lost 4 bases and J lost 7; bases outside the gene matches: 18. Germline loops: CDR1 SEHNR, CDR2 FQNEAQ (reference sequence). This CDR3 region has 17 residues. CDR3 in amino acids: CASSSVGAGQLDDEAFF. In DNA, the CDR3 is TGTGCCAGCAGCTCGGTCGGAGCGGGACAGCTCGACGATGAAGCTTTCTTT.

The J gene is TRBJ2-1, the V gene TRBV5-1; a weak D match, TRBD2 (5 bases). Looked up from germline, CDR1 is SGHRS and CDR2 is YFSETQ. The V end lost 0 bases, the J end lost 9 bases, and 10 bases lay between the germline ends. This CDR3 spans 13 amino acids. The CDR3 is CASSLAGSVEQFF. CDR3 coding DNA: TGCGCCAGCAGCTTGGCGGGGTCGGTTGAGCAGTTCTTC.

V usage is TRBV11-2 and J usage is TRBJ2-3, with 10 bases lining up with TRBD2. This CDR3 is 19 amino acids long. Germline trimming cut 3 bases from V and 0 bases from J; bases unmatched to any gene: 12. Germline loops: CDR1 SGHAT, CDR2 FQNNGV. As DNA, the CDR3 is TGTGCCAGCAGCTTCCGCCCTGGTAGACTAGCGGGTAGCACAGATACGCAGTATTTT. Protein: CASSFRPGRLAGSTDTQYF.

V is TRBV29-1 and J is TRBJ2-1, with 7 bases aligning to TRBD2. V was pared by 8 bases and J by 0 bases, with 4 bases of the junction left unmatched. Germline CDR1 reads SQVTM; CDR2 reads ANQGSEA. The CDR3 spans 13 residues. CDR3 DNA sequence: TGCAGCTGGGGGGGGAGCTCCTACAATGAGCAGTTCTTC. It specifies CSWGGSSYNEQFF.

This clone was seen only once. The genes are TRBV15 and TRBJ2-1, with 7 bases aligning to TRBD2. Germline V CDR1 and CDR2: LNHNV, YYDKDF (reference sequence). CDR3 size: 14 residues. After removal of 3 bases from V and 11 bases from J, the junction contained 10 bases not matched to a gene. The CDR3 reads CATSSPPSGPQQFF. CDR3 bases: TGTGCCACCAGCAGCCCTCCTAGCGGACCCCAGCAGTTCTTC.

The chain links TRBV21-1 to TRBJ2-1. TRBV21-1 is flagged as a pseudogene. The CDR3 length is 9 residues. Here the CDR3 reads CASREEQFF. For the CDR3, the DNA is TGTGCCAGCAGGGAAGAGCAGTTCTTC.

V gene TRBV27 combines with J gene TRBJ2-1; TRBD2 aligns across 9 bases. There are 16 residues in the CDR3. Per the germline V gene, CDR1 is MNHEY and CDR2 is SMNVEV (reference sequence). The trim removed 5 bases at V and 1 base at J, leaving 6 bases unmatched. CDR3 residues: CASSPISGSSYNEQFF. The CDR3 DNA is TGTGCCAGCAGTCCGATTAGCGGGAGTTCCTACAATGAGCAGTTCTTC.

J is TRBJ1-1 and V is TRBV29-1; D gene unclear. This CDR3 has 12 residues. Germline V lookup: CDR1 SQVTM, CDR2 ANQGSEA. The CDR3 DNA reads as TGCACCGGTATTGGGATGAACACTGAAGCTTTCTTT. It codes for CTGIGMNTEAFF.

As for this clone: Other DNA sequences of this sample code for an identical CDR3. The chain carries TRBV27 and TRBJ2-7, with D perhaps TRBD2 (6 bases). Germline V lookup: CDR1 MNHEY, CDR2 SMNVEV (reference sequence). V lost 5 bases and J 0 bases, leaving 8 bases between the germline ends. The CDR3 runs 13 residues. The CDR3: CASSVGGSYEQYF. CDR3 in DNA: TGTGCCAGCAGTGTGGGAGGCTCCTACGAGCAGTACTTC.

V and J are TRBV5-1 and TRBJ2-1; perhaps TRBD2 as D (5 bases). Germline values: CDR1 SGHRS, CDR2 YFSETQ. The CDR3 runs to 12 residues. The V and J ends lost 4 bases and 8 bases respectively, with 10 bases between them. CDR3: CASSPLSDEQFF. DNA for the CDR3: TGCGCCAGCAGCCCCCTTAGCGATGAGCAGTTCTTC. The complete variable domain, with remaining parts taken from reference TRBV5-1 and TRBJ2-1, reads KAGVTQTPRYLIKTRGQQVTLSCSPISGHRSVSWYQQTPGQGLQFLFEYFSETQRNKGNFPGRFSGRQFSNSRSEMNVSTLELGDSALYLCASSPLSDEQFFGPGTRLTVL.

The V gene is TRBV9, the J gene TRBJ2-5, with TRBD2 identical over 8 bases. J gave up 3 bases and V 3 bases, and 7 bases lay outside the gene matches. CDR1 is SGDLS and CDR2 is YYNGEE in the germline V gene. The CDR3 contains 15 residues. CDR3 residues: CASSAGLAEEETQYF. The CDR3 bases are TGTGCCAGCAGCGCCGGACTAGCCGAAGAAGAGACCCAGTACTTC.

The J gene is TRBJ2-1, the V gene TRBV13; D is ambiguous. V shed 1 base and J shed 0 bases, with 7 bases lying between them. The CDR3 contains 15 residues. The germline gives CDR1 PRHDT, CDR2 FYEKMQ (reference sequence). DNA for the CDR3: TGTGCCAGCAGCTTAGTCGGTAGCTCCTACAATGAGCAGTTCTTC. This gives the protein CASSLVGSSYNEQFF.

CDR3 in amino acids: CASSFWDGTEAFF. The CDR3 DNA reads as TGTGCCAGCAGCTTTTGGGACGGCACTGAAGCTTTCTTT. The V call is TRBV7-9, the J call TRBJ1-1; D might be TRBD1 (5 bases). CDR3 length: 13 residues. With 3 bases removed from V and 4 bases from J, the gap between germline ends came to 9 bases. CDR1 and CDR2 (germline): SEHNR, FQNEAQ (reference sequence).

The CDR3 bases are TGTGCCAGCTCACCGGGCAGTCCCCATCAGGCTGCCAAAAACATTCAGTACTTC. Amino acids: CASSPGSPHQAAKNIQYF. The genes are TRBV18 and TRBJ2-4; no clear D. V was trimmed by 3 bases and J by 1 base, leaving 19 bases between them. The CDR3 runs 18 residues. Germline V lookup: CDR1 KGHSH, CDR2 LQKENI.

V and J are TRBV14 and TRBJ2-2; 13 bases fit TRBD2. Per germline, CDR1 SGHDN and CDR2 FVKESK. The CDR3 is made up of 18 amino acids. With 2 bases clipped from V and 6 bases from J, the junction kept 9 bases outside the gene matches. The CDR3 loop reads CASSQPIGTSGMAGELFF. In nucleotides, the CDR3 is TGTGCCAGCAGCCAACCCATAGGGACTAGCGGGATGGCCGGGGAGCTGTTTTTT.

V usage is TRBV2 and J usage is TRBJ2-6, with 12 bases matching TRBD1. Trimming took 3 bases from V and 0 from J; bases not matched to a gene: 6. The CDR3 length is 19 residues. In germline, CDR1 is SNHLY, CDR2 FYNNEI. CDR3 protein: CASSDLGQGAFSGANVLTF. In DNA, the CDR3 is TGTGCCAGCAGTGATCTGGGACAGGGGGCGTTCTCTGGGGCCAACGTCCTGACTTTC.

The chain uses TRBV7-9 and TRBJ2-3; D gene uncertain. The V gene lost 5 bases and the J gene lost 6 bases, with 18 bases spanning the gap. The germline CDR1 and CDR2 sequences are SEHNR and FQNEAQ (reference sequence). This CDR3 region has 15 residues. This chain's CDR3 is CASSPPVRLRDTQYF. CDR3 nucleotides: TGTGCCAGCAGCCCCCCTGTGAGGCTTCGGGATACGCAGTATTTT.

J is TRBJ2-7 and V is TRBV5-1; 10 bases match TRBD1. The CDR3 spans 13 residues. The J segment lost 2 bases and the V segment lost 4 bases, leaving 0 bases of the junction unmatched. Germline loops: CDR1 SGHRS, CDR2 YFSETQ. The CDR3 region is CASSGTGAYEQYF. The CDR3 DNA reads as TGCGCCAGCAGCGGGACAGGGGCCTACGAGCAGTACTTC.